Shown below are 27 T cell receptor beta chains from a single sample sequenced in a study of blood T cell repertoires in COVID-19 (dated by TCRdb to the early 2020s). Library construction relied on the immunoSEQ multiplex PCR assay. TCRdb took this table from immuneACCESS and kept in-frame rearrangements with V and J called. Such tables lack part of the clones; where checked against another copy, unresolved V genes explain under half of the gap, and the rest is unexplained. The sample has over 50,000 clones on record, almost 85% of them singletons. 11% to 15% of the sample comes from the top ten. The sample comprised peripheral blood. The receptor source for this set is a human donor in a cohort sampled during active COVID-19.

Sample share makes this clone medium-sized. The chain is built from TRBV7-2 and TRBJ2-7; 7 nucleotides agree with TRBD1. With V trimmed by 1 base and J by 2 bases, 5 bases remained unmatched. The CDR3 runs to 15 residues. Germline lookup yields CDR1 SGHTA and CDR2 FQGNSA. CDR3 in DNA: TGTGCCAGCAGCTTAGACAGGGGCTACACCTACGAGCAGTACTTC. This translates into CASSLDRGYTYEQYF.

The chain employs TRBV5-4 and TRBJ2-1; 8 bases map to TRBD2. V shed 3 bases, J shed 3 bases, and the junction held 5 bases outside the gene matches. The CDR3 is 15 residues long. CDR1 and CDR2 (germline): SGHNT, YYREEE (reference sequence). The CDR3 region has the DNA TGTGCCAGCAGCTCCGGGGGGGCAATCTACAATGAGCAGTTCTTC. Translation gives CASSSGGAIYNEQFF.

V is TRBV25-1 and J is TRBJ2-5; TRBD1 is a possible D gene (6 bases). The V gene lost 1 base and the J gene lost 5 bases, with 14 bases spanning the gap. The germline gives CDR1 MGHDK, CDR2 SYGVNS. The CDR3 is 15 amino acids. CDR3 sequence: CASSELGRGWETQYF. The CDR3 nucleotides are TGTGCCAGCAGTGAATTGGGCAGGGGTTGGGAGACCCAGTACTTC. Together with reference TRBV25-1 and TRBJ2-5, the CDR3 gives the full variable domain: EADIYQTPRYLVIGTGKKITLECSQTMGHDKMYWYQQDPGMELHLIHYSYGVNSTEKGDLSSESTVSRIRTEHFPLTLESARPSHTSQYLCASSELGRGWETQYFGPGTRLLVL.

A few counts support this clone. The chain couples TRBV3-1 (or the pseudogene TRBV3-2) to TRBJ2-3, with TRBD2 matching 11 bases. The CDR3 has 19 amino acids. J lost 0 bases, V lost 6 bases, and 14 bases had no gene match. Per the germline V gene, CDR1 is LGHDT and CDR2 is YNNKEL (reference sequence). This chain's CDR3 is CASRTGTSGRFTSTDTQYF. CDR3 DNA: TGTGCCAGCAGAACCGGGACTAGCGGTCGATTTACTAGCACAGATACGCAGTATTTT.

CDR3 nucleotide sequence: TGTGCCAGCAGCCCGGGACAGGGGATCGGGGAGCTGTTTTTT. This codes for CASSPGQGIGELFF. The rearrangement links TRBV27 to TRBJ2-2; 10 bases agree with TRBD1. After removal of 6 bases from V and 7 bases from J, the junction contained 5 bases not matched to a gene. This CDR3 has 14 amino acids. The germline gives CDR1 MNHEY, CDR2 SMNVEV (reference sequence).

The chain uses TRBV28 and TRBJ1-2; unclear D gene. Between the trimmed V and J ends, which lost 4 bases and 8 bases, there was a span of 8 bases. CDR1 and CDR2 from the germline V gene are MDHEN and SYDVKM. This CDR3 is 11 amino acids long. The CDR3 sequence: CASSYMRGYTF. The CDR3, as DNA: TGTGCCAGCAGTTATATGAGAGGCTACACCTTC.

The CDR3 nucleotides read TGTGCCAGCAGACGGTGGAGTTCTGATTCGGGTGAGCAGTTCTTC. Protein: CASRRWSSDSGEQFF. V and J are TRBV28 and TRBJ2-1, with unresolved D. The V end lost 6 bases, the J end lost 9 bases, and 21 bases lay between the germline ends. CDR3 length: 15 amino acids. CDR1 is MDHEN and CDR2 is SYDVKM in the germline V gene.

The V gene is TRBV3-1 (or the pseudogene TRBV3-2), the J gene TRBJ1-5, with D perhaps matching TRBD1 (6 bases). Trimming removed 0 bases at V and 2 bases at J, with 11 bases between. CDR1 is LGHDT and CDR2 is YNNKEL in the germline V gene (reference sequence). This CDR3 comprises 16 residues. This CDR3 reads CASSQESQGGNQPQHF. The CDR3 nucleotides read TGTGCCAGCAGCCAAGAATCACAGGGAGGCAATCAGCCCCAGCATTTT.

The rearrangement joins TRBV18 to TRBJ2-7, with TRBD1 as a possible D gene (7 bases). V lost 6 bases and J 4 bases, leaving 13 bases between the germline ends. Per the germline V gene, CDR1 is KGHSH and CDR2 is LQKENI. CDR3 length: 13 residues. CDR3: CASSRGTDYEQYF. The DNA for the CDR3 is TGTGCCAGCTCCCGGGGGACAGATTACGAGCAGTACTTC.

The chain carries TRBV3-1 (or the pseudogene TRBV3-2) and TRBJ1-1; 8 positions agree with TRBD1. With V trimmed by 3 bases and J by 5 bases, 11 bases remained unmatched. The CDR3 has 16 amino acids. Germline V gene lookup returns CDR1 LGHDT and CDR2 YNNKEL (reference sequence). The CDR3 nucleotides read TGTGCCAGCAGCCATAACAGGGGGGACGGGACGACTGAAGCTTTCTTT. Amino acid sequence: CASSHNRGDGTTEAFF.

This clone occurred a few times. The chain employs TRBV30 and TRBJ1-4; no firm D call. The ends were cut back, 0 bases at V and 5 bases at J, with 16 bases in the middle. Germline values: CDR1 GTSNPN, CDR2 SVGIG (reference sequence). The CDR3 loop spans 16 amino acids. The CDR3 protein is CAWSVRWGEANEKLFF. DNA for the CDR3: TGTGCCTGGAGTGTACGGTGGGGAGAAGCAAATGAAAAACTGTTTTTT.

This chain connects TRBV9 to TRBJ2-5; tentatively, D is TRBD2 (7 bases). This CDR3 is 14 amino acids long. Germline values: CDR1 SGDLS, CDR2 YYNGEE. Deletions cut 2 bases from V and 5 bases from J, with 13 bases between. This CDR3 reads CASSVQGRGETQYF. The DNA of the CDR3 is TGTGCCAGCAGCGTTCAGGGGAGGGGGGAGACCCAGTACTTC. Drawing the rest from reference TRBV9 and TRBJ2-5, the complete variable domain is DSGVTQTPKHLITATGQRVTLRCSPRSGDLSVYWYQQSLDQGLQFLIQYYNGEERAKGNILERFSAQQFPDLHSELNLSSLELGDSALYFCASSVQGRGETQYFGPGTRLLVL.

The chain is built from TRBV10-3 and TRBJ1-1; D perhaps matches TRBD1 (5 bases). Trimming shortened V by 10 bases and J by 1 base, and 16 bases separated the two germline ends. The CDR3 consists of 14 residues. Germline CDR1 reads ENHRY; CDR2 reads SYGVKD. CDR3 region: CATVLGPANTEAFF. CDR3 coding DNA: TGTGCCACCGTCCTGGGGCCGGCGAACACTGAAGCTTTCTTT.

The CDR3 sequence is CASSFQGGETQYF. The CDR3 DNA sequence: TGTGCCAGCAGTTTTCAGGGGGGAGAGACCCAGTACTTC. V gene TRBV2 combines with J gene TRBJ2-5, with D possibly matching TRBD1 (7 bases). V lost 5 bases and J 4 bases, leaving 11 bases between the germline ends. The length of the CDR3 is 13 residues. Germline values: CDR1 SNHLY, CDR2 FYNNEI.

The V call is TRBV5-1, the J call TRBJ2-1, with 13 nucleotides matching TRBD2. CDR1 is SGHRS and CDR2 is YFSETQ in the germline V gene. V lost 3 bases and J lost 6; bases outside the gene matches: 3. This CDR3 is built from 15 residues. The CDR3, as DNA: TGCGCCAGCAGCTGGACTAGCGGGGGAGCCAATGAGCAGTTCTTC. This translates into CASSWTSGGANEQFF. Based on the CDR3 plus reference TRBV5-1 and TRBJ2-1, the full variable domain is KAGVTQTPRYLIKTRGQQVTLSCSPISGHRSVSWYQQTPGQGLQFLFEYFSETQRNKGNFPGRFSGRQFSNSRSEMNVSTLELGDSALYLCASSWTSGGANEQFFGPGTRLTVL.

The rearrangement joins TRBV18 to TRBJ2-7, with 8 bases aligning to TRBD1. The CDR3 length is 14 residues. J was trimmed by 4 bases and V by 5 bases; bases with no gene match: 7. In germline, CDR1 is KGHSH, CDR2 LQKENI. CDR3 nucleotide sequence: TGTGCCAGCTCAGTGGGACAGGTCGGATACGAGCAGTACTTC. Its protein is CASSVGQVGYEQYF.

As DNA, the CDR3 is TGTGCCAGCAGCTCGGGACAGACCCTCTACGAGCAGTACTTC. This sequence encodes CASSSGQTLYEQYF. The chain links TRBV7-2 to TRBJ2-7; 7 bases line up with TRBD1. Germline CDR1 SGHTA, CDR2 FQGNSA. With 4 bases clipped from V and 3 bases from J, the junction kept 6 bases outside the gene matches. The CDR3 covers 14 residues.

The J gene is TRBJ2-7, the V gene TRBV6-5, with D maybe TRBD2 (7 bases). CDR3 size: 15 residues. V lost 2 bases to trimming and J lost 5 bases, with 16 bases between them. CDR1 and CDR2 (germline): MNHEY, SVGAGI. The DNA for the CDR3 is TGTGCCAGCAGTTACCGGGGGGCCCCTGCCCACGAGCAGTACTTC. It yields the protein CASSYRGAPAHEQYF.

CDR3 in DNA: TGCAGCGTCAAGACAGGAGCCAATGGCTACACCTTC. This encodes CSVKTGANGYTF. This chain uses TRBV29-1 with TRBJ1-2, with a possible D match to TRBD1 (6 bases). The germline V gene has CDR1 SQVTM and CDR2 ANQGSEA. CDR3 length: 12 amino acids. Trimming stripped 6 bases from V and 6 bases from J, with 14 bases between.

V usage is TRBV7-7 and J usage is TRBJ2-7; no definite D call. Germline lookup yields CDR1 SSHAT and CDR2 FNYEAQ (reference sequence). The CDR3 totals 15 residues. The V and J ends lost 5 bases and 4 bases respectively, with 18 bases between them. The CDR3 DNA reads TGTGCCAGCAGCCCTATCGGAGCGACCGCTTACGAGCAGTACTTC. Its protein is CASSPIGATAYEQYF.

V and J are TRBV12-5 and TRBJ2-2, with 8 bases fitting TRBD1. V was clipped by 2 bases and J by 1 base; unmatched bases: 3. The CDR3 loop spans 16 amino acids. Per germline, CDR1 LGHNT and CDR2 FRNRAP. The CDR3: CASGLPRGRNTGELFF. The CDR3, as DNA: TGTGCTAGTGGTTTGCCCAGGGGGCGGAACACCGGGGAGCTGTTTTTT.

CDR3 sequence reads: CASSPSVAGGVNEQYF. In DNA, the CDR3 is TGTGCCAGCAGCCCCTCTGTAGCGGGGGGTGTAAACGAGCAGTACTTC. The rearrangement joins TRBV9 to TRBJ2-7, with 10 bases that match TRBD2. CDR3 size: 16 residues. Germline CDR1 and CDR2: SGDLS and YYNGEE. The J segment lost 5 bases and the V segment lost 4 bases, leaving 12 bases of the junction unmatched.

The J gene is TRBJ2-5, the V gene TRBV4-1, with 12 bases lining up with TRBD2. J lost 3 bases, V lost 4 bases, and 9 bases had no gene match. Germline V gene lookup returns CDR1 MGHRA and CDR2 YSYEKL. There are 17 residues in the CDR3. DNA for the CDR3: TGCGCCAGCAGCCTCTCCTGGACTAGCGGGGACGAAGAGACCCAGTACTTC. The encoded protein is CASSLSWTSGDEETQYF.

The chain carries TRBV10-1 and TRBJ2-7; 9 nucleotides line up with TRBD1. This CDR3 comprises 15 residues. Germline lookup yields CDR1 WNHNN and CDR2 SYGVQD (reference sequence). V was pared by 0 bases and J by 3 bases, with 3 bases of the junction left unmatched. Here the CDR3 reads CASSESGQGLYEQYF. Written as DNA, the CDR3 is TGCGCCAGCAGTGAGTCGGGACAGGGTCTCTACGAGCAGTACTTC.

The rearrangement joins TRBV18 to TRBJ2-1; weak D call: TRBD2 (7 bases). CDR3 length: 16 residues. From germline, CDR1 is KGHSH and CDR2 LQKENI. Trimming took off 2 bases at V and 8 bases at J, with 19 bases between the two ends. The CDR3 bases are TGTGCCAGCTCACCAAGGGGGGGCGCATCCTCCGATGAGCAGTTCTTC. Translating gives CASSPRGGASSDEQFF.

The gene calls are TRBV5-4 and TRBJ2-7; 7 nucleotides agree with TRBD1. CDR1 SGHNT and CDR2 YYREEE come from the germline V gene (reference sequence). J gave up 6 bases and V 5 bases, and 5 bases lay outside the gene matches. This CDR3 comprises 12 residues. CDR3: CASRGGAGEQYF. CDR3 DNA sequence: TGTGCCAGCAGAGGGGGCGCGGGCGAGCAGTACTTC.

The chain uses TRBV13 and TRBJ2-2; D unresolved. Trimming removed 7 bases from V and 4 bases from J, with 10 bases in between. The CDR3 has 13 amino acids. CDR1 is PRHDT and CDR2 is FYEKMQ in the germline V gene (reference sequence). This CDR3 is CASTRSPTGELFF. CDR3 sequence (DNA): TGTGCCAGCACCCGAAGCCCCACCGGGGAGCTGTTTTTT.